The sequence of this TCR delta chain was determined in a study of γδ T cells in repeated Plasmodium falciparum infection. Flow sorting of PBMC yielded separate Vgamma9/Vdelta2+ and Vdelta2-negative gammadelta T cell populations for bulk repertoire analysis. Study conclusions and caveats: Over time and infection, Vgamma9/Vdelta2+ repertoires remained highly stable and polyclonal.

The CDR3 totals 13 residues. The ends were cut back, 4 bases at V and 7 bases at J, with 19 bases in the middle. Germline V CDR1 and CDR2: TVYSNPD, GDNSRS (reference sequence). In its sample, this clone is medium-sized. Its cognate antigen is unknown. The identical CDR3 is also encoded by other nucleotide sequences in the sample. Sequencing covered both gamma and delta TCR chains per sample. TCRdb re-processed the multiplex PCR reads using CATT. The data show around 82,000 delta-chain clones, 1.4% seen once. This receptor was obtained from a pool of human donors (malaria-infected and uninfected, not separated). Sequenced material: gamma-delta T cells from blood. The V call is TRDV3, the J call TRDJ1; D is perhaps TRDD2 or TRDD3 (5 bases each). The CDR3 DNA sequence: TGTGCCTCAACCCTACGTGGTGGGGTTAAACTCATCTTT. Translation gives CASTLRGGVKLIF.